This passage covers 10 T cell receptor beta chains from one sample sequenced in a study of blood T cell repertoires in COVID-19. Only in-frame clones appear in the TCRdb table, and some are missing; sequencing was by immunoSEQ multiplex PCR. Altogether approximately 270,000 clones are present, about 85% being singletons, with the ten largest covering roughly 0.87%. Sequencing used peripheral blood. These receptors were collected from a human donor with COVID-19, enrolled during active disease. The donor label of this sample is uncertain.

This clone was seen only once. The gene calls are TRBV19 and TRBJ2-1; 9 bases agree with TRBD2. Per germline, CDR1 LNHDA and CDR2 SQIVND (reference sequence). The CDR3 consists of 15 residues. V lost 9 bases, J lost 7 bases, and 13 bases stayed unmatched. CDR3 sequence reads: CASRGTSSPLNEQFF. CDR3 sequence (DNA): TGTGCCAGCCGCGGGACTAGCAGCCCCCTTAATGAGCAGTTCTTC.

The genes are TRBV7-8 and TRBJ2-3; 7 bases are shared with TRBD2. The length of the CDR3 is 16 residues. Germline V lookup: CDR1 SGHVS, CDR2 FQNEAQ. V was pared by 6 bases and J by 4 bases, with 13 bases of the junction left unmatched. In DNA, the CDR3 is TGTGCCAGCAGTTGGGTGGGGGGGAAAAGGGCAGATACGCAGTATTTT. Residues: CASSWVGGKRADTQYF.

The V call is TRBV3-1 (or the pseudogene TRBV3-2), the J call TRBJ1-3, with TRBD1 as a possible D gene (5 bases). Trimming stripped 3 bases from V and 8 bases from J, with 8 bases between. The CDR3 totals 12 residues. CDR1 is LGHDT, CDR2 YNNKEL, per germline (reference sequence). The CDR3 region has the DNA TGTGCCAGCAGCCAGACAGAAGACACCATATATTTT. It is translated as CASSQTEDTIYF.

The V gene is TRBV9, the J gene TRBJ2-7, with a possible D match to TRBD2 (7 bases). V gave up 3 bases and J gave up 3 bases, with 19 bases separating them. The CDR3 runs 16 residues. CDR1 SGDLS and CDR2 YYNGEE come from the germline V gene. The CDR3 is CASSETPGGPGYEQYF. The DNA for the CDR3 is TGTGCCAGCAGCGAGACCCCGGGGGGCCCAGGCTACGAGCAGTACTTC. The full variable domain, in which reference TRBV9 and TRBJ2-7 provide the parts outside the CDR3, is DSGVTQTPKHLITATGQRVTLRCSPRSGDLSVYWYQQSLDQGLQFLIQYYNGEERAKGNILERFSAQQFPDLHSELNLSSLELGDSALYFCASSETPGGPGYEQYFGPGTRLTVT.

The chain couples TRBV5-1 to TRBJ2-2; D not certain. Germline CDR1 is SGHRS and CDR2 is YFSETQ. The V end lost 0 bases, the J end lost 0 bases, and 6 bases lay between the germline ends. The length of the CDR3 is 15 residues. The CDR3 sequence: CASSLERANTGELFF. CDR3 in DNA: TGCGCCAGCAGCTTGGAACGGGCGAACACCGGGGAGCTGTTTTTT. Full variable domain (rest looked up from reference TRBV5-1 and TRBJ2-2): KAGVTQTPRYLIKTRGQQVTLSCSPISGHRSVSWYQQTPGQGLQFLFEYFSETQRNKGNFPGRFSGRQFSNSRSEMNVSTLELGDSALYLCASSLERANTGELFFGEGSRLTVL.

On this clone: At one of its ends the junction is not consistent with the germline gene, which may arise from a read error. The sample has other DNA sequences that encode this CDR3 too. The V and J genes are TRBV5-5 and TRBJ2-7; 7 nucleotides agree with TRBD2. CDR1 and CDR2 from the germline V gene are SGHKS and YYEKEE (reference sequence). This CDR3 is 14 amino acids long. CDR3 residues: CASSFAGEVREQYF. The CDR3 region has the DNA TGTGCCAGTAGCTTTGCGGGGGAAGTACGCGAGCAGTACTTC.

The chain combines TRBV18 with TRBJ2-1; 11 positions agree with TRBD1. The germline CDR1 and CDR2 sequences are KGHSH and LQKENI. The CDR3 sequence is 15 residues long. Losses at the gene ends were 6 bases for V and 6 bases for J; bases not matched to a gene: 7. In DNA form, the CDR3 reads TGTGCCAGCTCTCTGGGACAGGGGGTTGTCAATGAGCAGTTCTTC. Its translation: CASSLGQGVVNEQFF.

This clone was detected once. Relative to the germline gene, one junction end is altered; a read error may explain this. The chain recombines TRBV4-2 with TRBJ1-5, with D possibly TRBD1 on 5 matching bases. Germline CDR1 LGHNA, CDR2 YNFKEQ. The CDR3 runs 15 residues. The CDR3 bases are TGTGCCAGCAACCAAGATAGGCTCGGGGGGCAGCCCCAGCATTTT. Its translation: CASNQDRLGGQPQHF.

CDR3 in amino acids: CASSEFVQGSNQPQHF. DNA of the CDR3: TGTGCCAGCAGTGAATTTGTACAGGGAAGCAATCAGCCCCAGCATTTT. The rearrangement links TRBV6-1 to TRBJ1-5; D is perhaps TRBD1 (6 bases). The V end lost 2 bases, the J end lost 1 base, and 12 bases lay between the germline ends. CDR1 MNHNS and CDR2 SASEGT come from the germline V gene. The CDR3 contains 16 residues.

The gene calls are TRBV5-4 and TRBJ2-5; D is possibly TRBD2 (5 bases). Germline V gene data show CDR1 as SGHNT and CDR2 as YYREEE (reference sequence). This CDR3 region has 15 residues. V shed 2 bases and J shed 1 base, with 12 bases lying between them. The CDR3 DNA follows: TGTGCCAGCAGCTTCGGAATCGGGGTCCAAGAGACCCAGTACTTC. Residues: CASSFGIGVQETQYF.